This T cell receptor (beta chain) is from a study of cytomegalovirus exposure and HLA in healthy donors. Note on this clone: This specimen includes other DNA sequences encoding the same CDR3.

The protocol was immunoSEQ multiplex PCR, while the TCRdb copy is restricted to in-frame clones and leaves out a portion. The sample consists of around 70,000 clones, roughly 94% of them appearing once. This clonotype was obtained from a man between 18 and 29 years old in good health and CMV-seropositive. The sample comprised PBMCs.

The CDR3 protein is CASSQVFAYEQYF. In DNA, the CDR3 is TGCGCCAGCAGCCAAGTCTTCGCCTACGAGCAGTACTTC. V gene TRBV4-1 combines with J gene TRBJ2-7; unclear D gene. The CDR3 contains 13 residues. Germline lookup yields CDR1 MGHRA and CDR2 YSYEKL. Between the trimmed V and J ends, which lost 1 base and 2 bases, there was a span of 6 bases.